A selection of T cell receptor beta chains follows, all from one sample in a study of technical replicates of blood from a few donors. Libraries were prepared by immunoSEQ multiplex PCR; TCRdb keeps only in-frame clonotypes and omits some of them. The sample carries roughly 59,000 clones, roughly 86% recorded once. Sequenced: PBMCs. The receptors stem from a human donor in good health. Some clones in this sample may be carry-over from other donors' samples. CDR3s include the opening cysteine and the closing phenylalanine or tryptophan. A D gene is named only where the DNA matches it firmly. The listing skips clone size in some rows; elsewhere it reads once, few, many or a size class.

clone size	V gene	D gene	J gene	CDR3 protein	CDR3 DNA
.	TRBV7-2	.	TRBJ2-7	CASSSRVTVAHEQYF	TGTGCCAGCAGCTCCCGAGTGACAGTTGCCCACGAGCAGTACTTC
.	TRBV5-4	TRBD1	TRBJ2-1	CASSSRGGGEQFF	TGTGCCAGCAGCTCCCGAGGGGGCGGTGAGCAGTTCTTC
once	TRBV5-3	TRBD2	TRBJ2-5	CARSPIWTREGETQYF	TGTGCCAGAAGCCCTATATGGACCCGGGAGGGAGAGACCCAGTACTTC
.	TRBV5-1	.	TRBJ2-5	CASSEGLGQETQYF	TGCGCCAGCAGCGAAGGACTCGGGCAAGAGACCCAGTACTTC
.	TRBV7-6	.	TRBJ2-5	CASSLEHGETQYF	TGTGCCAGCAGCTTAGAGCACGGTGAGACCCAGTACTTC
.	TRBV15	.	TRBJ1-2	CATSRTAYQGGYTF	TGTGCCACCAGCAGAACAGCCTACCAGGGTGGCTACACCTTC
.	TRBV5-6	.	TRBJ2-3	CASSLEGSDTQYF	TGTGCCAGCAGCTTGGAGGGGTCAGATACGCAGTATTTT
.	TRBV7-9	TRBD2	TRBJ2-1	CASSPRGLAGFNEQFF	TGTGCCAGCAGCCCCCGGGGGCTAGCGGGGTTCAATGAGCAGTTCTTC
.	TRBV4-3	TRBD2	TRBJ2-3	CASSQDRLRGGYTDTQYF	TGCGCCAGCAGCCAAGATCGGTTACGGGGGGGATACACAGATACGCAGTATTTT
.	TRBV6-5	TRBD1	TRBJ1-2	CASRSHGTGYGYTF	TGTGCCAGCAGAAGCCACGGGACAGGGTACGGCTACACCTTC
.	TRBV5-4	TRBD2	TRBJ2-1	CASSAGRGGTYNEQFF	TGTGCCAGCAGCGCCGGTCGGGGGGGAACCTACAATGAGCAGTTCTTC
.	TRBV7-9	.	TRBJ2-5	CASSSQNQETQYF	TGTGCCAGCAGCTCTCAGAATCAAGAGACCCAGTACTTC
.	TRBV7-3	.	TRBJ2-2	CASSLLGGPNTGELFF	TGTGCCAGCAGCTTACTCGGGGGGCCGAACACCGGGGAGCTGTTTTTT
.	TRBV18	TRBD1	TRBJ1-5	CASSPDRGLDQPQHF	TGTGCCAGCTCACCGGACAGGGGGCTTGATCAGCCCCAGCATTTT
.	TRBV9	TRBD2	TRBJ2-2	CASSVGGAGATGELFF	TGTGCCAGCAGCGTAGGAGGAGCGGGGGCCACCGGGGAGCTGTTTTTT
.	TRBV4-2	.	TRBJ1-2	CASSQERAPRGYTF	TGTGCCAGCAGCCAAGAGAGGGCACCCCGGGGCTACACCTTC